What follows is one T cell receptor (beta chain) and its context. This entry is derived from a study of T cells in Graves' hyperthyroidism and ophthalmopathy. Authors of the study amplified TCR beta CDR3 regions from RNA transcripts. When the TCR CDR3 underwent first-round RT-PCR, the HTBI primer set was used. TCRdb recomputed calls from the multiplex PCR reads with MiXCR, one row per CDR3 protein. The table records about 350,000 distinct CDR3 sequences, 15% to 20% of them present only once. Germline CDR1 is SNHLY and CDR2 is FYNNEI. The CDR3 length is 12 residues. Between the trimmed V and J ends, which lost 6 bases and 3 bases, there was a span of 6 bases.

This clonotype was sampled from a woman in her forties with Graves' ophthalmopathy. The chain recombines TRBV2 with TRBJ1-3; tentatively, D is TRBD1 (5 bases). Specimen: blood. This CDR3 is CASSDSGNTIYF. CDR3 nucleotide sequence: TGTGCCAGCAGCGACAGTGGAAACACCATATATTTT.